This TCR beta chain was recovered during a study of T cells in Graves' hyperthyroidism and ophthalmopathy. RNA transcripts gave rise to amplified TCR beta CDR3 regions. HTBI primers were used for first-round RT-PCR of the TCR CDR3. TCRdb re-called the multiplex PCR reads through MiXCR, storing one row per CDR3 protein. The table lists over 250,000 distinct CDR3 sequences, roughly an eighth of them singletons. Subjects with ophthalmopathy showed a Clinical Activity Score no lower than 3, a NOSPECS grade no lower than 4, and a duration shorter than 3 months. The V gene end was trimmed by 3 bases and the J gene end by 4 bases; junction bases not matched to a gene: 12. The CDR3 contains 17 residues. The germline CDR1 and CDR2 sequences are MGHRA and YSYEKL. Turning to this clonotype: Its antigen is not known.

Findings and limits, study-wide: With a median lead of approximately six months before onset, the model predicted ophthalmopathy.

The sequencing sample was made of blood. The receptor was isolated from a woman aged 40 to 50 with Graves' ophthalmopathy. The chain combines TRBV4-1 with TRBJ1-5; 7 bases align to TRBD1. The CDR3 DNA sequence: TGCGCCAGCAGCCATGCCGGCCGGGACAGACTAAATCAGCCCCAGCATTTT. Residues: CASSHAGRDRLNQPQHF.